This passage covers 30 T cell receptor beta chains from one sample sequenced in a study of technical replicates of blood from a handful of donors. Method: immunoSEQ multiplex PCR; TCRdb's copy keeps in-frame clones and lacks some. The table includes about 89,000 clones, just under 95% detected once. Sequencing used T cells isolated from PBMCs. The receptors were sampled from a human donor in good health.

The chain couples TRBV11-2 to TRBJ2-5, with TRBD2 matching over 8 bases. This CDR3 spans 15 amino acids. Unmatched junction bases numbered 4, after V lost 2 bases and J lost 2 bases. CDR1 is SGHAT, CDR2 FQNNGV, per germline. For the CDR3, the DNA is TGTGCCAGCAGCTTACGTTTAGCGGGGCAAGAGACCCAGTACTTC. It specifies CASSLRLAGQETQYF.

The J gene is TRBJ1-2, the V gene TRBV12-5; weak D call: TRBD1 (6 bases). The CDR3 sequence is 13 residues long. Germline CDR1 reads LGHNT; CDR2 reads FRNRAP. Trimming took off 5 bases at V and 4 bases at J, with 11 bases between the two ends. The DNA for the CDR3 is TGTGCTAGTGGTCCCAGGGGCCGCTATGGCTACACCTTC. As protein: CASGPRGRYGYTF.

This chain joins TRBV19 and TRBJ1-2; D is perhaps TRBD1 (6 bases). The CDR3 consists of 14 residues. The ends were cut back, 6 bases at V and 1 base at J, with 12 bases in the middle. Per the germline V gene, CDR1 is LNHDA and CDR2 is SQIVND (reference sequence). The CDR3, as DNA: TGTGCCAGTAGGGTGGACAGCCTTAACTATGGCTACACCTTC. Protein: CASRVDSLNYGYTF.

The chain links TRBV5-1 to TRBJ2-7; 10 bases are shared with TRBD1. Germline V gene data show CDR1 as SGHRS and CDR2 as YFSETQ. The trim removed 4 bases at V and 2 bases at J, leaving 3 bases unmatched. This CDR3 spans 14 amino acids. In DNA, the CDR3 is TGCGCCAGCAGCGCGACAGGGGGCCCCTACGAGCAGTACTTC. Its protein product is CASSATGGPYEQYF.

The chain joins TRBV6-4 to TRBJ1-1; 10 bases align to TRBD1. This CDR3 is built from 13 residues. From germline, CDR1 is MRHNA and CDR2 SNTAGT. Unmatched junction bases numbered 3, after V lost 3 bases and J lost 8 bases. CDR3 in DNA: TGTGCCAGCAGTGAGATGGGACAGGGGGAAGCTTTCTTT. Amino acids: CASSEMGQGEAFF.

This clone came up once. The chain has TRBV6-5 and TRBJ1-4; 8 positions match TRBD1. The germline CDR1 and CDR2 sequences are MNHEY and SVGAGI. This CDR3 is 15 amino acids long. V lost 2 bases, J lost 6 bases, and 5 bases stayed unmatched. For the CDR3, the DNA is TGTGCCAGCAGTTACACAGACAGGGGTGATGAAAAACTGTTTTTT. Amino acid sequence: CASSYTDRGDEKLFF.

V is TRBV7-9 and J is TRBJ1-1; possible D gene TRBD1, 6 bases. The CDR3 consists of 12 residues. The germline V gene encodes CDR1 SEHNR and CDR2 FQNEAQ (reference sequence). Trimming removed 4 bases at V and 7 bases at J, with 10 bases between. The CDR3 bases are TGTGCCAGCAGCTATTTACAGGGTGAAGCTTTCTTT. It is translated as CASSYLQGEAFF.

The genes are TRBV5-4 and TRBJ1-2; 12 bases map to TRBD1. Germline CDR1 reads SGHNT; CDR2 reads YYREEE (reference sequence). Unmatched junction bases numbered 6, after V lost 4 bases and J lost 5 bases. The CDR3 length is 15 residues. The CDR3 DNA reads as TGTGCCAGCAGCCCGGGACAGGGGGCAGGATATGGCTACACCTTC. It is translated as CASSPGQGAGYGYTF.

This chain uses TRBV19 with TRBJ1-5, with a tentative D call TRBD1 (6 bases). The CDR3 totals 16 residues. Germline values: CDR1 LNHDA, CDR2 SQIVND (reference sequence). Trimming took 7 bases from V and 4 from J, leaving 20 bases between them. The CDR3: CASTPWRTDFNQPQHF. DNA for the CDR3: TGTGCCAGTACCCCCTGGCGGACAGACTTTAATCAGCCCCAGCATTTT.

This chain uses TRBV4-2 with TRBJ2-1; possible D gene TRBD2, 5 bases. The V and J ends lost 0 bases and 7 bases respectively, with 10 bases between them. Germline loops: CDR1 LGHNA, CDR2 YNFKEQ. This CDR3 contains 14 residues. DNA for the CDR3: TGTGCCAGCAGCCAAGAGAGAGGGCGTAATGAGCAGTTCTTC. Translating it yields CASSQERGRNEQFF.

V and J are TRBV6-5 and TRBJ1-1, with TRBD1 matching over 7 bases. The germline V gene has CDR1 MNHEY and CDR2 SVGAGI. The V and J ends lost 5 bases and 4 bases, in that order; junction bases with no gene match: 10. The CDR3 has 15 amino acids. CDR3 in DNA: TGTGCCAGCAGTCCCCATAACAGGGGAGGCACTGAAGCTTTCTTT. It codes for CASSPHNRGGTEAFF.

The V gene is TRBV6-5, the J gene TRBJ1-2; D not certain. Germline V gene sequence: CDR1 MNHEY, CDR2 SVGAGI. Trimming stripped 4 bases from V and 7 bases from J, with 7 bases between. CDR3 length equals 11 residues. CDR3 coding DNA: TGTGCCAGCAGTTTCGGAGGTGGCTACACCTTC. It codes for CASSFGGGYTF.

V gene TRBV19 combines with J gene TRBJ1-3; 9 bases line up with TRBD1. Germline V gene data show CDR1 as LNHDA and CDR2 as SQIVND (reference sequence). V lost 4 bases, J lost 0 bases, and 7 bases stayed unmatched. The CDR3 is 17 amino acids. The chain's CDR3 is CASSSSGTGNSGNTIYF. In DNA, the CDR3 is TGTGCCAGTAGTAGCTCCGGGACAGGGAACTCTGGAAACACCATATATTTT.

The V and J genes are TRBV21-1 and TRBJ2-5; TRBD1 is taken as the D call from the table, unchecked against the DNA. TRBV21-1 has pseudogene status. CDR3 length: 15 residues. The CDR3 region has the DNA TGTGCCAGCAGCAACCTGACAGGGACGGCGGAGACCCAGTACTTC. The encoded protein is CASSNLTGTAETQYF.

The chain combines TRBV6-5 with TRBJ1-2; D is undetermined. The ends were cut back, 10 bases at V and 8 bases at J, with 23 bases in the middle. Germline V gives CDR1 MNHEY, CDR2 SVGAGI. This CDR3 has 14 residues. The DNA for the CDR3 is TGTGCCACCAAAGTCTTTGAGGGTTATGGCGGCTACACCTTC. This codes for CATKVFEGYGGYTF.

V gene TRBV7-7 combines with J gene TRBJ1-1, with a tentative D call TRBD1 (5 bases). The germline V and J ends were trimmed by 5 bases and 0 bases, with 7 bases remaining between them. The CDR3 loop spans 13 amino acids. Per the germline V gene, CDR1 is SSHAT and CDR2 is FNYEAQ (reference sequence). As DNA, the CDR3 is TGTGCCAGCAGCCGGGACTTGAACACTGAAGCTTTCTTT. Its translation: CASSRDLNTEAFF.

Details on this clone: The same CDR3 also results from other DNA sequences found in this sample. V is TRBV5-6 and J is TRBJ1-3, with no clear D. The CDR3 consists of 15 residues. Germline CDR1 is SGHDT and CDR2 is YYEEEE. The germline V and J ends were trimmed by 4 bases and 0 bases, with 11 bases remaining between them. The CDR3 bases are TGTGCCAGCAGCATGTGGGCCTACTCTGGAAACACCATATATTTT. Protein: CASSMWAYSGNTIYF.

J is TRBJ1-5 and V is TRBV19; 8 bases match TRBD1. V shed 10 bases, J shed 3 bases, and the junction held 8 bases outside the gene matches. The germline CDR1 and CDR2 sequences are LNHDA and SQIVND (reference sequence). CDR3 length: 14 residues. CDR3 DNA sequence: TGTGCCATTGGGGACAGGCCTTTCAATCAGCCCCAGCATTTT. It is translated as CAIGDRPFNQPQHF.

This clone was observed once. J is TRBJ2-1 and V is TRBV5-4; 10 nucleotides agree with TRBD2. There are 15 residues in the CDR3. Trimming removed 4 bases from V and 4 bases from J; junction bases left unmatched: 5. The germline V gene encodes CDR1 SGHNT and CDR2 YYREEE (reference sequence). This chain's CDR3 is CASSGAGGVYNEQFF. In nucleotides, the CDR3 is TGTGCCAGCAGCGGAGCGGGGGGGGTTTACAATGAGCAGTTCTTC.

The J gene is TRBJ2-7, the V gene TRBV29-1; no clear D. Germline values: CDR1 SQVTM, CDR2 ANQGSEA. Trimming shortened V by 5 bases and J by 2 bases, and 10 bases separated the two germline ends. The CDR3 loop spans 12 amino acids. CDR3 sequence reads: CSVLFFTYEQYF. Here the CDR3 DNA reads TGCAGCGTTCTATTTTTCACCTACGAGCAGTACTTC.

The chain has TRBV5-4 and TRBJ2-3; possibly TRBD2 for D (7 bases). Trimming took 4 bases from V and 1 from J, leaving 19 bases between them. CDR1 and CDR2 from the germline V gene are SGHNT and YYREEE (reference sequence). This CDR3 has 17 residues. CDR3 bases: TGTGCCAGCAGCCCTACCCCCGGGGGGCGCGGCACAGATACGCAGTATTTT. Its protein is CASSPTPGGRGTDTQYF.

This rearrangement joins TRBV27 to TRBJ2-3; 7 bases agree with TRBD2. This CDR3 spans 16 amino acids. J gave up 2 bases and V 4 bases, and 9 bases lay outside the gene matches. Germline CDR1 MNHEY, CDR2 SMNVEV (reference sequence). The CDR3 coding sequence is TGTGCCAGCAGTTCCGGGGACTATTACTACACAGATACGCAGTATTTT. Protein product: CASSSGDYYYTDTQYF.

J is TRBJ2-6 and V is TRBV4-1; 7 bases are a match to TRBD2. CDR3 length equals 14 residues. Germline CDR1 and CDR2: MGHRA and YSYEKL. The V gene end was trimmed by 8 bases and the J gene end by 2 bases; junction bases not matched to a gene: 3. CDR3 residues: CASGGRAGANVLTF. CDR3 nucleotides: TGCGCCAGCGGGGGGAGGGCTGGGGCCAACGTCCTGACTTTC.

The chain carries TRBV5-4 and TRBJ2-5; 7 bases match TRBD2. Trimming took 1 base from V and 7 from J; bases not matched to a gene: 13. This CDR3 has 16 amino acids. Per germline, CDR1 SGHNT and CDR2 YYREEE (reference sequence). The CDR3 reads CASSLPSTSGKMTQYF. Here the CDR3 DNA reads TGTGCCAGCAGCTTGCCGTCTACGAGCGGGAAGATGACCCAGTACTTC.

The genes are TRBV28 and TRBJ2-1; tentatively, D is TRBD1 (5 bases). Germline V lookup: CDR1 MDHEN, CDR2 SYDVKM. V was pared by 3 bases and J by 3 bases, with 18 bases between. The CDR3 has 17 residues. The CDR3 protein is CASSFPYRLGVYNEQFF. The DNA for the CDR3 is TGTGCCAGCAGTTTCCCCTATAGGCTAGGGGTCTACAATGAGCAGTTCTTC.

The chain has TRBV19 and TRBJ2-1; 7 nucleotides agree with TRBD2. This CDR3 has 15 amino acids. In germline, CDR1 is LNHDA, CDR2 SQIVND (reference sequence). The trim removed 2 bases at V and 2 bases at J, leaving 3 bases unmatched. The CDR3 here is CASSISGTTYNEQFF. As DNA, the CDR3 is TGTGCCAGTAGTATAAGCGGGACCACCTACAATGAGCAGTTCTTC.

CDR3 in DNA: TGTGCCAGCAGTTTTCTTAATCAGCCCCAGCATTTT. It encodes CASSFLNQPQHF. The chain joins TRBV27 to TRBJ1-5, with D unresolved. The CDR3 sequence is 12 residues long. V gave up 3 bases and J gave up 4 bases, with 4 bases separating them. Germline V gene lookup returns CDR1 MNHEY and CDR2 SMNVEV (reference sequence).

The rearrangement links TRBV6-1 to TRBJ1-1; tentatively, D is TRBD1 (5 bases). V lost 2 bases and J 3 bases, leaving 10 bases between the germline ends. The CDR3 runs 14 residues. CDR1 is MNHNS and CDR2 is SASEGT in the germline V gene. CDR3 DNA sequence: TGTGCCAGCAGTGAATTGCAGGGATACACTGAAGCTTTCTTT. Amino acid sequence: CASSELQGYTEAFF.

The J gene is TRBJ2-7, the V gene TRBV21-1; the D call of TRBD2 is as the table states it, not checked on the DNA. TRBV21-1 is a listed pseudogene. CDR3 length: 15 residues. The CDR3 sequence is CASSILNNPCGEQYF. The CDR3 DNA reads TGTGCCAGCAGCATTTTAAATAACCCTTGCGGCGAGCAGTACTTC.

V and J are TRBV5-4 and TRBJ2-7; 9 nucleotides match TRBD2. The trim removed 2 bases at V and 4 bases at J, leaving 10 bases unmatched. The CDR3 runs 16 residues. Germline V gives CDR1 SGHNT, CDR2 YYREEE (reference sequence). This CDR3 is CASSFSSGKAKYEQYF. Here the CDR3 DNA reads TGTGCCAGCAGCTTTTCTAGCGGGAAAGCCAAGTACGAGCAGTACTTC.